A single sample is the source of the 31 T cell receptor beta chains below, sequenced in a study of T-cell reconstitution after alpha-beta-depleted transplantation in children. Unique molecular identifiers featured in how the TCRbeta library was prepared. Using its own MiXCR run on the PCR reads, TCRdb lists one record per CDR3 protein. The sample has about 580,000 distinct CDR3 sequences, 25% to 30% seen once; the top ten hold about a third. The specimen comprised PBMCs, sampled before TCRalphabeta/CD19-depleted stem cell transplant. All receptors derive from a boy under two years old with Wiskott-Aldrich syndrome, due to receive a stem cell transplant.

The V call is TRBV7-6, the J call TRBJ2-3; D remains ambiguous. This CDR3 is 14 amino acids long. V was clipped by 6 bases and J by 4 bases, with 14 bases between them. Per germline, CDR1 SGHVS and CDR2 FNYEAQ. The CDR3: CASSQVPGADTQYF. The CDR3 nucleotides are TGTGCCAGCAGTCAAGTCCCGGGCGCAGATACGCAGTATTTT.

V gene TRBV29-1 combines with J gene TRBJ2-3; possibly TRBD2 for D (5 bases). The CDR3 is made up of 13 amino acids. Trimming took 6 bases from V and 3 from J, leaving 13 bases between them. CDR1 is SQVTM, CDR2 ANQGSEA, per germline. The CDR3 DNA sequence: TGCAGCGTCGACTTCCGGGGTACAGATACGCAGTATTTT. This translates into CSVDFRGTDTQYF.

The genes are TRBV10-3 and TRBJ2-1, with TRBD2 matching over 12 bases. There are 18 residues in the CDR3. CDR1 and CDR2 from the germline V gene are ENHRY and SYGVKD. The V and J ends lost 4 bases and 6 bases, in that order; junction bases with no gene match: 13. The CDR3 is CAISGTSGRRFSGNEQFF. The CDR3 bases are TGTGCCATCAGTGGCACTAGCGGGAGGCGTTTTTCGGGCAATGAGCAGTTCTTC.

This clonotype has only a few counts. This chain uses TRBV7-9 with TRBJ2-2; TRBD2 aligns across 10 bases. Germline V gene sequence: CDR1 SEHNR, CDR2 FQNEAQ (reference sequence). The J segment lost 7 bases and the V segment lost 6 bases, leaving 11 bases of the junction unmatched. The CDR3 loop spans 16 amino acids. The CDR3 DNA reads as TGTGCCAGCAGACCGGGACTAGCGAACGGGATCGGGGAGCTGTTTTTT. This gives the protein CASRPGLANGIGELFF.

V and J are TRBV5-1 and TRBJ2-7; maybe TRBD2 (6 bases). The CDR3 runs to 13 residues. V was shortened by 2 bases and J by 6 bases, with 12 bases between the two germline ends. CDR1 is SGHRS, CDR2 YFSETQ, per germline. The CDR3 sequence: CASSFVGGREQYF. The CDR3 DNA reads TGCGCCAGCAGCTTTGTGGGAGGCCGCGAGCAGTACTTC.

This clonotype appeared a few times. The chain has TRBV5-1 and TRBJ2-1; no reliable D call. The CDR3 is 12 amino acids. Germline assignment: CDR1 SGHRS and CDR2 YFSETQ. The V and J ends lost 5 bases and 1 base respectively, with 4 bases between them. Written as DNA, the CDR3 is TGCGCCAGCAGGACGTCCTACAATGAGCAGTTCTTC. This sequence encodes CASRTSYNEQFF. The entire variable domain, with the rest obtained from reference TRBV5-1 and TRBJ2-1, is as follows: KAGVTQTPRYLIKTRGQQVTLSCSPISGHRSVSWYQQTPGQGLQFLFEYFSETQRNKGNFPGRFSGRQFSNSRSEMNVSTLELGDSALYLCASRTSYNEQFFGPGTRLTVL.

This clonotype was counted a few times. The chain uses TRBV10-3 and TRBJ2-1; 7 bases align to TRBD2. This CDR3 has 14 amino acids. Germline V gene lookup returns CDR1 ENHRY and CDR2 SYGVKD. After removal of 6 bases from V and 4 bases from J, the junction contained 6 bases not matched to a gene. CDR3 nucleotides: TGTGCCATCAGCCCTAGCGGAGGGTACAATGAGCAGTTCTTC. Translating it yields CAISPSGGYNEQFF.

This chain uses TRBV5-1 with TRBJ2-3; 14 nucleotides match TRBD2. In germline, CDR1 is SGHRS, CDR2 YFSETQ. There are 19 residues in the CDR3. The V and J ends lost 0 bases and 0 bases, in that order; junction bases with no gene match: 6. CDR3 loop: CASSLARTSGRRSTDTQYF. As DNA, the CDR3 is TGCGCCAGCAGCTTGGCCCGGACTAGCGGGAGGCGTAGCACAGATACGCAGTATTTT.

This clonotype was seen more than once but under ten times. The chain links TRBV21-1 to TRBJ2-3; the table's TRBD1 call for D was not verified on the DNA. TRBV21-1 is termed a pseudogene. CDR3 length: 16 amino acids. CDR3 sequence (DNA): TGTGCCAGCAGCAAAAACAGGCTTTGGGCTACAGATACGCAGTATTTT. Its translation is CASSKNRLWATDTQYF.

The chain combines TRBV6-6 with TRBJ1-3; no firm D call. The germline V gene has CDR1 MNHNY and CDR2 SVGAGI (reference sequence). The CDR3 covers 13 residues. The ends were cut back, 7 bases at V and 8 bases at J, with 15 bases in the middle. CDR3 in DNA: TGTGCCAGCACCCCCGTTGTAAGAGACACCATATATTTT. This sequence encodes CASTPVVRDTIYF.

The chain is built from TRBV5-1 and TRBJ1-3, with a weak D call TRBD1 (5 bases). V was clipped by 3 bases and J by 0 bases, with 13 bases between them. The CDR3 is made up of 16 amino acids. CDR1 and CDR2 (germline): SGHRS, YFSETQ. For the CDR3, the DNA is TGCGCCAGCAGCTCGGATGGACATAGCTCTGGAAACACCATATATTTT. Its translation is CASSSDGHSSGNTIYF. The full variable domain, rest sourced from reference TRBV5-1 and TRBJ1-3, is KAGVTQTPRYLIKTRGQQVTLSCSPISGHRSVSWYQQTPGQGLQFLFEYFSETQRNKGNFPGRFSGRQFSNSRSEMNVSTLELGDSALYLCASSSDGHSSGNTIYFGEGSWLTVV.

This clonotype has a handful of counts. This chain uses TRBV5-1 with TRBJ2-3; D is undetermined. Trimming removed 4 bases at V and 2 bases at J, with 8 bases between. CDR1 is SGHRS, CDR2 YFSETQ, per germline. The CDR3 covers 13 residues. CDR3: CASSGIFTDTQYF. In DNA form, the CDR3 reads TGCGCCAGCAGCGGCATATTCACAGATACGCAGTATTTT.

J is TRBJ2-5 and V is TRBV14; 7 nucleotides line up with TRBD1. J was trimmed by 5 bases and V by 3 bases; bases with no gene match: 12. This CDR3 has 16 amino acids. The germline gives CDR1 SGHDN, CDR2 FVKESK. The CDR3 here is CASSHPGTVRGETQYF. The CDR3 nucleotides are TGTGCCAGCAGCCACCCGGGGACAGTGAGAGGGGAGACCCAGTACTTC.

The chain links TRBV12-3 or TRBV12-4 to TRBJ1-5; unclear D gene. V lost 6 bases to trimming and J lost 9 bases, with 12 bases between them. CDR3 size: 12 residues. The DNA of the CDR3 is TGTGCCAGCAGCTATGCGGATAGGCCCCAGCATTTT. Translated: CASSYADRPQHF.

This clonotype was observed a few times. The chain joins TRBV5-5 to TRBJ2-1; 7 nucleotides agree with TRBD2. Germline trimming cut 1 base from V and 1 base from J; bases unmatched to any gene: 5. This CDR3 spans 16 amino acids. Germline V gives CDR1 SGHKS, CDR2 YYEKEE (reference sequence). This CDR3 is CASSLLAGLSYNEQFF. DNA for the CDR3: TGTGCCAGCAGCTTGTTAGCGGGCTTATCCTACAATGAGCAGTTCTTC. The entire variable domain, with the rest obtained from reference TRBV5-5 and TRBJ2-1, is as follows: DAGVTQSPTHLIKTRGQQVTLRCSPISGHKSVSWYQQVLGQGPQFIFQYYEKEERGRGNFPDRFSARQFPNYSSELNVNALLLGDSALYLCASSLLAGLSYNEQFFGPGTRLTVL.

J is TRBJ2-7 and V is TRBV20-1; D call uncertain. V dropped 3 bases and J dropped 0 bases, with 6 bases sitting between them. There are 12 residues in the CDR3. CDR1 and CDR2 (germline): DFQATT, SNEGSKA (reference sequence). As DNA, the CDR3 is TGCAGTGCTAGCCAGAACTCCTACGAGCAGTACTTC. Residues: CSASQNSYEQYF.

This chain uses TRBV20-1 with TRBJ1-1; 9 bases agree with TRBD1. V trimming: 1 base; J trimming: 4 bases; junction bases outside the gene matches: 4. The CDR3 runs 14 residues. In germline, CDR1 is DFQATT, CDR2 SNEGSKA (reference sequence). DNA of the CDR3: TGCAGTGCTAGAGTTGGGACAGGGATCACTGAAGCTTTCTTT. Translating gives CSARVGTGITEAFF.

This clonotype was seen a few times. The V gene is TRBV21-1, the J gene TRBJ2-1; TRBD2, the table's D call, was not compared with the DNA. TRBV21-1 is tagged as a pseudogene. The CDR3 is 16 residues long. For the CDR3, the DNA is TGTGCCAGCAGCCCCCGGAGGAGGGCTTTTTACAATGAGCAGTTCTTC. It translates to CASSPRRRAFYNEQFF.

This clonotype was counted ten times or more. This chain uses TRBV20-1 with TRBJ2-5, with 9 bases matching TRBD1. Germline V gives CDR1 DFQATT, CDR2 SNEGSKA (reference sequence). The length of the CDR3 is 18 residues. V was clipped by 0 bases and J by 3 bases; unmatched bases: 14. The CDR3 DNA reads as TGCAGTGCTAGAGATTTAGCGAGGGTGGGACAGGGAAAAGAGACCCAGTACTTC. This encodes CSARDLARVGQGKETQYF.

The rearrangement joins TRBV4-2 to TRBJ2-1, with 8 bases that match TRBD2. Germline trimming cut 5 bases from V and 9 bases from J; bases unmatched to any gene: 15. CDR1 and CDR2 from the germline V gene are LGHNA and YNFKEQ. CDR3 length: 16 residues. CDR3 residues: CASSTRSGGLTGEQFF. CDR3 sequence (DNA): TGTGCCAGCAGCACTCGTTCGGGAGGGCTTACGGGTGAGCAGTTCTTC.

This clonotype was observed a handful of times. The chain joins TRBV29-1 to TRBJ2-1; 7 nucleotides line up with TRBD2. CDR3 length equals 13 residues. Germline assignment: CDR1 SQVTM and CDR2 ANQGSEA. J was trimmed by 1 base and V by 4 bases; bases with no gene match: 1. The CDR3 nucleotides are TGCAGCGTTGTGCGGGAGTCCTACAATGAGCAGTTCTTC. Its protein is CSVVRESYNEQFF.

This clonotype was observed a few times. The rearrangement joins TRBV7-8 to TRBJ2-3; the match to TRBD2 covers 7 bases. The CDR3 spans 18 residues. The ends lost 5 bases at V and 8 bases at J; junction bases unmatched: 22. The germline gives CDR1 SGHVS, CDR2 FQNEAQ. In nucleotides, the CDR3 is TGTGCCAGCAGCGGAGGACTAGTGGGGTCCGGGCTGCGCGGTACGCAGTATTTT. Its translation is CASSGGLVGSGLRGTQYF. Supplemented by reference TRBV7-8 and TRBJ2-3, the full variable domain reads GAGVSQSPRYKVAKRGQDVALRCDPISGHVSLFWYQQALGQGPEFLTYFQNEAQLDKSGLPSDRFFAERPEGSVSTLKIQRTQQEDSAVYLCASSGGLVGSGLRGTQYFGPGTRLTVL.

This clonotype showed up just a few times. CDR3 residues: CSARDPFNEQFF. CDR3 in DNA: TGCAGTGCTAGAGACCCATTTAATGAGCAGTTCTTC. This chain connects TRBV20-1 to TRBJ2-1, with D unclear. Trimming took 0 bases from V and 7 from J, leaving 7 bases between them. Germline V gene data show CDR1 as DFQATT and CDR2 as SNEGSKA (reference sequence). The CDR3 is 12 residues long.

The rearrangement uses TRBV10-3 and TRBJ2-1, with 7 bases that match TRBD2. The V gene end was trimmed by 8 bases and the J gene end by 3 bases; junction bases not matched to a gene: 7. Germline values: CDR1 ENHRY, CDR2 SYGVKD. CDR3 length equals 14 residues. In DNA form, the CDR3 reads TGTGCCATCCAAGGGCTAGCGGACTACAATGAGCAGTTCTTC. It is translated as CAIQGLADYNEQFF.

This clonotype was observed a few times. The chain is built from TRBV4-2 and TRBJ2-1; 10 bases fit TRBD2. CDR1 is LGHNA and CDR2 is YNFKEQ in the germline V gene. This CDR3 has 13 residues. Trimming at V came to 0 bases and at J to 15 bases, leaving 5 bases not matched to a gene. This chain's CDR3 is CASSQELAGFAFF. The DNA for the CDR3 is TGTGCCAGCAGCCAAGAACTAGCGGGATTTGCGTTCTTC.

This clonotype showed up just a few times. This chain links TRBV5-1 with TRBJ1-2; D perhaps matches TRBD1 (5 bases). Trimming shortened V by 2 bases and J by 2 bases, and 19 bases separated the two germline ends. Germline V CDR1 and CDR2: SGHRS, YFSETQ. The CDR3 has 17 residues. This CDR3 reads CASSFFAPGTFNYGYTF. The CDR3 nucleotides read TGCGCCAGCAGCTTTTTTGCCCCCGGGACGTTCAACTATGGCTACACCTTC.

The chain is built from TRBV15 and TRBJ2-2, with TRBD1 as a possible D gene (6 bases). The V gene lost 3 bases and the J gene lost 4 bases, with 12 bases spanning the gap. Germline V CDR1 and CDR2: LNHNV, YYDKDF (reference sequence). This CDR3 comprises 15 residues. For the CDR3, the DNA is TGTGCCACCAGCAGGGAACAGGGCAGCACCGGGGAGCTGTTTTTT. It yields the protein CATSREQGSTGELFF.

V usage is TRBV15 and J usage is TRBJ1-5; 8 nucleotides agree with TRBD1. Trimming at V came to 6 bases and at J to 4 bases, leaving 17 bases not matched to a gene. Germline CDR1 reads LNHNV; CDR2 reads YYDKDF (reference sequence). The CDR3 consists of 18 residues. The CDR3 DNA reads as TGTGCCACCAGAGAGGGGGCAGGGGGCCCCGTTGGTAATCAGCCCCAGCATTTT. This translates into CATREGAGGPVGNQPQHF.

This chain links TRBV10-2 with TRBJ1-1; 7 nucleotides agree with TRBD1. CDR1 is WSHSY and CDR2 is SAAADI in the germline V gene. J was trimmed by 4 bases and V by 2 bases; bases with no gene match: 4. The CDR3 sequence is 14 residues long. CDR3 bases: TGCGCCAGCAGTGAGCACCAGGGGGTCACTGAAGCTTTCTTT. Translating it yields CASSEHQGVTEAFF.

The chain is built from TRBV2 and TRBJ2-7; D remains unclear. V was trimmed by 8 bases and J by 6 bases, leaving 17 bases between them. Germline-derived CDR1 and CDR2 are SNHLY and FYNNEI. The CDR3 runs 13 residues. CDR3 nucleotide sequence: TGTGCCAGCGGGGTGCTACCCAACCGCGAGCAGTACTTC. This encodes CASGVLPNREQYF.

The chain couples TRBV20-1 to TRBJ1-2, with D unresolved. CDR3 length: 12 amino acids. The V and J ends lost 0 bases and 0 bases respectively, with 2 bases between them. CDR1 and CDR2 (germline): DFQATT, SNEGSKA (reference sequence). The CDR3 nucleotides read TGCAGTGCTAGAGAGGCTAACTATGGCTACACCTTC. Protein sequence: CSAREANYGYTF.